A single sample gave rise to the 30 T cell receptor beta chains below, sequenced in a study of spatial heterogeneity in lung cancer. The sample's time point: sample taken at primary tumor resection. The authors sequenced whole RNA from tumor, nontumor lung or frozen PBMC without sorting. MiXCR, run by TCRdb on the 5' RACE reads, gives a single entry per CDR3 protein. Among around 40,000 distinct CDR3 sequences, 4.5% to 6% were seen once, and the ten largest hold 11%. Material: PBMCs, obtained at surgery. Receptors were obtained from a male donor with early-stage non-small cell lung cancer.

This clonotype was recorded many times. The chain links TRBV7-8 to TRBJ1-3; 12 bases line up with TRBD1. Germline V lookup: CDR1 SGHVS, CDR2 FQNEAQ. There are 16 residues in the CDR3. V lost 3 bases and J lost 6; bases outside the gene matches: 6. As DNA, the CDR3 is TGTGCCAGCAGCTTTGCGGGACAGGGGGCGGAAAACACCATATATTTT. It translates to CASSFAGQGAENTIYF.

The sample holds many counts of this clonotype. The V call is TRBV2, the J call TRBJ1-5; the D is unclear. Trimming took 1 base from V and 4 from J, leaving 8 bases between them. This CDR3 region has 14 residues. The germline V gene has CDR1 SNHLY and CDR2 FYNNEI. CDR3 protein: CASSEGLINQPQHF. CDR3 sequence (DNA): TGTGCCAGCAGTGAAGGACTGATAAATCAGCCCCAGCATTTT. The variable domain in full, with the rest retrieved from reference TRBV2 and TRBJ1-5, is EPEVTQTPSHQVTQMGQEVILRCVPISNHLYFYWYRQILGQKVEFLVSFYNNEISEKSEIFDDQFSVERPDGSNFTLKIRSTKLEDSAMYFCASSEGLINQPQHFGDGTRLSIL.

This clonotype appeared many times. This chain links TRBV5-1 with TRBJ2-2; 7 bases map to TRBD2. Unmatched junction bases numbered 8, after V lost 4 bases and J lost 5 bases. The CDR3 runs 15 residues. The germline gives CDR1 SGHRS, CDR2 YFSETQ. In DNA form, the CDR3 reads TGCGCCAGCAGCCTGGGGTCAGCGGGGACCGGGGAGCTGTTTTTT. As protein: CASSLGSAGTGELFF.

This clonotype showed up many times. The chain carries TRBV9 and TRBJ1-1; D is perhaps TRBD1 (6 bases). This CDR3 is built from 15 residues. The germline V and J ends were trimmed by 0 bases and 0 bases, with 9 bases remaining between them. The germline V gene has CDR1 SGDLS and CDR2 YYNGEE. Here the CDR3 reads CASSVDGGMNTEAFF. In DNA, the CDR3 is TGTGCCAGCAGCGTAGATGGGGGCATGAACACTGAAGCTTTCTTT.

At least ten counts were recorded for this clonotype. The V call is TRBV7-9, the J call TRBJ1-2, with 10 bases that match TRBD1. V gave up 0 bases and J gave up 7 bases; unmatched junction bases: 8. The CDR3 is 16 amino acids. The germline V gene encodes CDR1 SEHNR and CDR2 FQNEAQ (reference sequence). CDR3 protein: CASSLASGQGGGGYTF. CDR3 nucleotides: TGTGCCAGCAGCTTAGCTTCTGGACAGGGGGGAGGTGGCTACACCTTC.

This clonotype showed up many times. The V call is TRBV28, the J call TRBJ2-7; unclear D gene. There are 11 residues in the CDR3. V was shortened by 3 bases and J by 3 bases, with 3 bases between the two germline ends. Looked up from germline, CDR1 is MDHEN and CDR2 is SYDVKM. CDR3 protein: CASSLVYEQYF. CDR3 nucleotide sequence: TGTGCCAGCAGTTTGGTCTACGAGCAGTACTTC.

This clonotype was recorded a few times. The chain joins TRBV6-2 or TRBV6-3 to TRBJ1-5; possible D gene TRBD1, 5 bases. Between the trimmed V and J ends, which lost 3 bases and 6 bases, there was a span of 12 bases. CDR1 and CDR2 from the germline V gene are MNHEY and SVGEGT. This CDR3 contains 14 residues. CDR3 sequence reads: CASSYRGGIQPQHF. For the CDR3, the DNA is TGTGCCAGCAGTTATCGGGGGGGAATTCAGCCCCAGCATTTT.

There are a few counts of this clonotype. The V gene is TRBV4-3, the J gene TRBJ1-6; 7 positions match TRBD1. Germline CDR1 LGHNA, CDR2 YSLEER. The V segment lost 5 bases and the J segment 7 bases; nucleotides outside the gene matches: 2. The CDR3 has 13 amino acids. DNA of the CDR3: TGCGCCAGCAGCGGGGACAGAAATTCACCCCTCCACTTT. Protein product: CASSGDRNSPLHF.

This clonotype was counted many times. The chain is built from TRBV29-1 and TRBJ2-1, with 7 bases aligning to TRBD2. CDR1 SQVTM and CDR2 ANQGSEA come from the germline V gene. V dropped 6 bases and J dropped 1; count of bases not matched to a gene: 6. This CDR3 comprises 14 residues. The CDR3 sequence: CSVGTNRSYNEQFF. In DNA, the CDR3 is TGCAGCGTGGGGACTAATCGTTCCTACAATGAGCAGTTCTTC.

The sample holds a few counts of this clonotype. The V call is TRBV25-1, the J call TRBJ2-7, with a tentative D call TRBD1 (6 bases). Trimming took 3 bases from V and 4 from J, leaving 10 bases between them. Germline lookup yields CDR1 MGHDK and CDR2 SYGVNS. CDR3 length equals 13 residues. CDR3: CASSDPDRYEQYF. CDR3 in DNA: TGTGCCAGCAGTGACCCGGACAGATACGAGCAGTACTTC.

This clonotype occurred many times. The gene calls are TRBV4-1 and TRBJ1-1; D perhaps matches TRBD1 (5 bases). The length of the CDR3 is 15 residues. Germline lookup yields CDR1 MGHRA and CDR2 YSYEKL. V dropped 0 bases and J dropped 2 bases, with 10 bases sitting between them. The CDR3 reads CASSQEPRENTEAFF. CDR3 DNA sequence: TGCGCCAGCAGCCAAGAACCCAGGGAAAACACTGAAGCTTTCTTT.

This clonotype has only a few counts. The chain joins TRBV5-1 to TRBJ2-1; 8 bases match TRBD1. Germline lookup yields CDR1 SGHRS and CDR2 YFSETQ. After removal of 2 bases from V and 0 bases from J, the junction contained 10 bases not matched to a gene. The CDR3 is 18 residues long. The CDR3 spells CASSLQGVLTSSYNEQFF. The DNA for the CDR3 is TGCGCCAGCAGCTTACAGGGGGTTCTTACGAGCTCCTACAATGAGCAGTTCTTC.

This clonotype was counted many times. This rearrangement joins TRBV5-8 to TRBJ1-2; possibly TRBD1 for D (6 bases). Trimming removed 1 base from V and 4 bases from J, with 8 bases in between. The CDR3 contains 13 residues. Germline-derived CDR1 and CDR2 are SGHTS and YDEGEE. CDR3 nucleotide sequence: TGTGCCAGCAGCTTGAGGGGGACCTATGGCTACACCTTC. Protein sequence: CASSLRGTYGYTF.

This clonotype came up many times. CDR3 loop: CASSLWFGQGPSETQYF. Written as DNA, the CDR3 is TGTGCCAGCAGCTTGTGGTTTGGACAGGGGCCTTCGGAGACCCAGTACTTC. The chain employs TRBV7-9 and TRBJ2-5; 9 nucleotides match TRBD1. The germline V gene has CDR1 SEHNR and CDR2 FQNEAQ (reference sequence). The CDR3 totals 17 residues. V gave up 3 bases and J gave up 5 bases; unmatched junction bases: 13.

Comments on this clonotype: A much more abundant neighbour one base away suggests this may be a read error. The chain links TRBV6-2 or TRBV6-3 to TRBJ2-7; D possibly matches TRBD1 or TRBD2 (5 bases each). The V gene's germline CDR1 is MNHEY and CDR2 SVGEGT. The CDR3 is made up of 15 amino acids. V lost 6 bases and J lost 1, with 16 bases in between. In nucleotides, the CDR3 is TGTGCCAGCAGCCAAACTCGGGACGGGTCCTACGAGCAGTACTTC. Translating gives CASSQTRDGSYEQYF.

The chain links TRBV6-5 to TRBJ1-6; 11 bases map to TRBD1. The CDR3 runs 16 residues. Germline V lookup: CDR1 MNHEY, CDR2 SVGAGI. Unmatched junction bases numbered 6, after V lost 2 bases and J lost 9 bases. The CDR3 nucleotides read TGTGCCAGCAGTTACGCATCGGGACAGGGGGGTTCACCCCTCCACTTT. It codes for CASSYASGQGGSPLHF.

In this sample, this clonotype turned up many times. Written as DNA, the CDR3 is TGTGCCGCAGGAAAGGGGGGGAACTACAATGAGCAGTTCTTC. Translation: CAAGKGGNYNEQFF. The V and J genes are TRBV10-3 and TRBJ2-1; perhaps TRBD2 as D (7 bases). The length of the CDR3 is 14 residues. V was shortened by 11 bases and J by 3 bases, with 17 bases between the two germline ends. CDR1 is ENHRY, CDR2 SYGVKD, per germline.

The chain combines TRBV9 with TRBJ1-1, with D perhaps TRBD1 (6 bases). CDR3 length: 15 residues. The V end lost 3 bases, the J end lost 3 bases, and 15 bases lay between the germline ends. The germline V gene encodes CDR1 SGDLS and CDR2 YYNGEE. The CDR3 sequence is CASSGRTGIDTEAFF. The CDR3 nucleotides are TGTGCCAGCAGCGGACGTACAGGGATTGACACTGAAGCTTTCTTT.

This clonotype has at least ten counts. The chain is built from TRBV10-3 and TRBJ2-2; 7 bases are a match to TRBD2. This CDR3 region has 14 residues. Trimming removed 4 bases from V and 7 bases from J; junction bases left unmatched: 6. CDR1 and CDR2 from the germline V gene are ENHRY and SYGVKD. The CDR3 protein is CAISAAGRDGELFF. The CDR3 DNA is TGTGCCATCAGTGCAGCGGGGCGGGACGGGGAGCTGTTTTTT.

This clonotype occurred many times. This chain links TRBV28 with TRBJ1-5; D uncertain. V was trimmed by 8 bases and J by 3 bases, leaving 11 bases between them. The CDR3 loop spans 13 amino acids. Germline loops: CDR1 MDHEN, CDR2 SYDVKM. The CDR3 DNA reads TGTGCCAGCCGTCCGGACCTCAATCAGCCCCAGCATTTT. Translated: CASRPDLNQPQHF.

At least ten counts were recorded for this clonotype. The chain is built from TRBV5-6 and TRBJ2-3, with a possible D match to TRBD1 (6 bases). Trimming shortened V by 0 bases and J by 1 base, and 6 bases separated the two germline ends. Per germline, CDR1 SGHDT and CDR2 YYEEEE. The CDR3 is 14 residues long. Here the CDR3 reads CASSLDRGTDTQYF. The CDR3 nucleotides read TGTGCCAGCAGCTTGGACAGGGGCACAGATACGCAGTATTTT.

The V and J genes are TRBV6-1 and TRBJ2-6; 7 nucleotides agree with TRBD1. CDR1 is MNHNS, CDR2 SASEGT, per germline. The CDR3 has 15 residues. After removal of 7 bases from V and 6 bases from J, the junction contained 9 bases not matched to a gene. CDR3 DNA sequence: TGTGCCAGCAATAGACAGGGTACCACGGCCAACGTCCTGACTTTC. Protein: CASNRQGTTANVLTF.

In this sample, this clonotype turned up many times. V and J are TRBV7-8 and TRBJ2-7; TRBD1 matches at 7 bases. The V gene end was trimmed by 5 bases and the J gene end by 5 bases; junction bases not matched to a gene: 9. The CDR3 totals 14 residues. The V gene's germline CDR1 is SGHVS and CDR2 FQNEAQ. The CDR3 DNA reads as TGTGCCAGCAGCGCAAACGACAGGGTCAACGAGCAGTACTTC. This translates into CASSANDRVNEQYF.

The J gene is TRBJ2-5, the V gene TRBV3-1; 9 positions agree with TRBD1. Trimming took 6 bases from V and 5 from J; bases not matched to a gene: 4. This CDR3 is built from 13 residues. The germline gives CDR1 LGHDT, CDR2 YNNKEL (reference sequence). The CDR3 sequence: CASREDRGETQYF. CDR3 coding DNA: TGTGCCAGCAGGGAGGACAGGGGCGAGACCCAGTACTTC.

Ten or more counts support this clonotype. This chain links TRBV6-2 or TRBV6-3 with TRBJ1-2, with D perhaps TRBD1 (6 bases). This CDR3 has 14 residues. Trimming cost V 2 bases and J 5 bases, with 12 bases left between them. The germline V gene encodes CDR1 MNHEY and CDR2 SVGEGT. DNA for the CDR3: TGTGCCAGCAGTTACCACAGGGTCCTATATGGCTACACCTTC. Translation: CASSYHRVLYGYTF.

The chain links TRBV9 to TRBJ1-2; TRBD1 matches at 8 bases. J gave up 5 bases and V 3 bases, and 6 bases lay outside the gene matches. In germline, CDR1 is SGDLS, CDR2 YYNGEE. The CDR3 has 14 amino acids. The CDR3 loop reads CASSAGTGPYGYTF. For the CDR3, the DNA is TGTGCCAGCAGCGCCGGGACAGGACCTTATGGCTACACCTTC.

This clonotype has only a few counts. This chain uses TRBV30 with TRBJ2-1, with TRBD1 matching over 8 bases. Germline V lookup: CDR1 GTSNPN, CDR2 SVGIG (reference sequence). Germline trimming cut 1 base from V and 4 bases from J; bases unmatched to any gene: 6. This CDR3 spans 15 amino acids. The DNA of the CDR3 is TGTGCCTGGAGTGACAGGGGGATCCGGTACAATGAGCAGTTCTTC. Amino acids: CAWSDRGIRYNEQFF.

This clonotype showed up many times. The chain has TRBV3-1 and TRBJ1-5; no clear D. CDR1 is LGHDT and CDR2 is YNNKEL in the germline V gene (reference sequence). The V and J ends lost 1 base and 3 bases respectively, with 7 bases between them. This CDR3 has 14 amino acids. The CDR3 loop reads CASSQVGVNQPQHF. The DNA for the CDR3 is TGTGCCAGCAGCCAAGTCGGGGTCAATCAGCCCCAGCATTTT.

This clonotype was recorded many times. The CDR3 loop reads CATSRDRVNTEAFF. The CDR3 DNA follows: TGTGCCACCAGCAGGGACAGGGTGAACACTGAAGCTTTCTTT. The chain links TRBV15 to TRBJ1-1; 8 bases agree with TRBD1. CDR3 length: 14 residues. Germline CDR1 is LNHNV and CDR2 is YYDKDF (reference sequence). Losses at the gene ends were 3 bases for V and 0 bases for J; bases not matched to a gene: 0.

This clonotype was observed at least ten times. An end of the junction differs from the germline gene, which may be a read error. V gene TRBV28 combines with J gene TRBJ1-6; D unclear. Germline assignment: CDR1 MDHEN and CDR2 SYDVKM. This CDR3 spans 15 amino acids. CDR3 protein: CASRLSGPTGSPLHF. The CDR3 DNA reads TGTGCCAGCAGATTATCCGGGCCTACGGGTTCACCCCTCCACTTT. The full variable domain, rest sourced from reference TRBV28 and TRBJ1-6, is DVKVTQSSRYLVKRTGEKVFLECVQDMDHENMFWYRQDPGLGLRLIYFSYDVKMKEKGDIPEGYSVSREKKERFSLILESASTNQTSMYLCASRLSGPTGSPLHFGNGTRLTVT.